This TCR beta chain came from a study of T cell changes during pregnancy in multiple sclerosis. Libraries were prepared by immunoSEQ multiplex PCR; TCRdb keeps only in-frame clonotypes and omits some of them. The data show over 35,000 clones, with approximately 94% seen just once and about 0.39% held by the top ten. V was clipped by 1 base and J by 0 bases, with 9 bases between them. Per the germline V gene, CDR1 is SGHDT and CDR2 is YYEEEE. CDR3 length equals 15 residues. The sample here was CD4+ T cells from peripheral blood mononuclear cells, taken in the second trimester of pregnancy. The receptor was isolated from a female donor with multiple sclerosis, enrolled in a pregnancy study. The chain carries TRBV5-6 and TRBJ2-3, with D hard to call. For the CDR3, the DNA is TGTGCCAGCAGCTTGTGGCCAGTTAGCACAGATACGCAGTATTTT. As protein: CASSLWPVSTDTQYF.